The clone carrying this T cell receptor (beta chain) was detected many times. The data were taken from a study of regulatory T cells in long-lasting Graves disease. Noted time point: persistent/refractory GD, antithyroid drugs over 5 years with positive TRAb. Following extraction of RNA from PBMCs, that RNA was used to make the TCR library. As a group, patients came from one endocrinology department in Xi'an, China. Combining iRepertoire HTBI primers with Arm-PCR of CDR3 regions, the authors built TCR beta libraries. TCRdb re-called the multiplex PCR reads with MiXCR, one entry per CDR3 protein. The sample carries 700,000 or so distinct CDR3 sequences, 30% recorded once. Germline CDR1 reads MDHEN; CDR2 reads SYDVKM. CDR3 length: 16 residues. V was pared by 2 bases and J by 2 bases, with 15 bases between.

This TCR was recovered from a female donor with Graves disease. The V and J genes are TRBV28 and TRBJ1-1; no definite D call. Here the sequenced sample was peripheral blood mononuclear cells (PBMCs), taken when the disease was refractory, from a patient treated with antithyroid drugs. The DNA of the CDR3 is TGTGCCAGCAGTTTAGGTGGGTGGTCGTCAAACACTGAAGCTTTCTTT. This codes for CASSLGGWSSNTEAFF.